Following are 16 T cell receptor beta chains from one sample sequenced in a study of control samples from healthy donors and cancer patients. Measured with immunoSEQ multiplex PCR; TCRdb has only the in-frame clones, and not every one. The sample records about 180,000 clones, about 90% being singletons. Source material: blood. The source is a woman in her fifties or sixties in good health.

This clone was detected many times. The chain recombines TRBV6-5 with TRBJ2-5; a possible D gene is TRBD1 (6 bases). V shed 6 bases and J shed 2 bases, with 10 bases lying between them. Per the germline V gene, CDR1 is MNHEY and CDR2 is SVGAGI. The CDR3 totals 13 residues. The CDR3 DNA reads TGTGCCAGCAGCTGGACAGTACAAGAGACCCAGTACTTC. Translated: CASSWTVQETQYF.

This chain connects TRBV5-6 to TRBJ2-7; maybe TRBD1 (7 bases). Germline V gene data show CDR1 as SGHDT and CDR2 as YYEEEE. This CDR3 has 14 amino acids. Trimming removed 3 bases from V and 7 bases from J, with 17 bases in between. This chain's CDR3 is CASSWRRAGGEQYF. Written as DNA, the CDR3 is TGTGCCAGCAGCTGGAGGAGGGCAGGGGGTGAGCAGTACTTC.

This clone appeared a single time. The chain combines TRBV5-7 with TRBJ2-3; weak D call: TRBD2 (5 bases). TRBV5-7 is identified as an open reading frame with a role that is uncertain. V dropped 2 bases and J dropped 6 bases, with 16 bases sitting between them. CDR3 length: 15 residues. For the CDR3, the DNA is TGTGCCAGCAGCTTAGGAGGCAGGACCTTGGATACGCAGTATTTT. Translation: CASSLGGRTLDTQYF.

The chain recombines TRBV6-6 with TRBJ1-1, with 9 bases lining up with TRBD1. The germline gives CDR1 MNHNY, CDR2 SVGAGI (reference sequence). V gave up 10 bases and J gave up 5 bases; unmatched junction bases: 8. This CDR3 has 13 amino acids. The CDR3 DNA is TGTGCCACCCTCCGGGACAGGGCAACTGAAGCTTTCTTT. It specifies CATLRDRATEAFF.

This chain connects TRBV18 to TRBJ2-2, with a tentative D call TRBD1 (6 bases). Germline CDR1 and CDR2: KGHSH and LQKENI. The CDR3 is 16 residues long. Between the trimmed V and J ends, which lost 2 bases and 1 base, there was a span of 11 bases. In DNA, the CDR3 is TGTGCCAGCTCACCAACGACAGGACGGAACACCGGGGAGCTGTTTTTT. Its translation is CASSPTTGRNTGELFF. The full variable domain, in which reference TRBV18 and TRBJ2-2 provide the parts outside the CDR3, is NAGVMQNPRHLVRRRGQEARLRCSPMKGHSHVYWYRQLPEEGLKFMVYLQKENIIDESGMPKERFSAEFPKEGPSILRIQQVVRGDSAAYFCASSPTTGRNTGELFFGEGSRLTVL.

This clone came up many times. CDR3 bases: TGTGCCAGCAGGAGCGGGGGAGAGACCCAGTACTTC. Translation: CASRSGGETQYF. The genes are TRBV3-1 (or the pseudogene TRBV3-2) and TRBJ2-5; TRBD2 matches 8 bases. V was pared by 6 bases and J by 4 bases, with 1 base of the junction left unmatched. CDR3 size: 12 residues. Germline lookup yields CDR1 LGHDT and CDR2 YNNKEL (reference sequence).

The chain recombines TRBV28 with TRBJ1-3, with D hard to call. The CDR3 has 13 residues. Germline V CDR1 and CDR2: MDHEN, SYDVKM. Trimming cost V 3 bases and J 4 bases, with 7 bases left between them. The CDR3 protein is CASSFPSGNTIYF. In DNA form, the CDR3 reads TGTGCCAGCAGTTTCCCTAGCGGAAACACCATATATTTT.

J is TRBJ1-2 and V is TRBV6-5; D ambiguous. Trimming removed 6 bases from V and 7 bases from J, with 12 bases in between. The CDR3 loop spans 12 amino acids. Germline CDR1 MNHEY, CDR2 SVGAGI. The CDR3 sequence: CASRYGGSGYTF. In DNA form, the CDR3 reads TGTGCCAGCAGGTACGGAGGTAGTGGCTACACCTTC.

The rearrangement links TRBV5-1 to TRBJ2-2; D may match TRBD1 or TRBD2 (5 bases each). The CDR3 length is 15 residues. Germline assignment: CDR1 SGHRS and CDR2 YFSETQ. Trimming pared 3 bases from V and 0 bases from J, leaving 9 bases between. The DNA for the CDR3 is TGCGCCAGCAGCTCCGGGACCGCGAACACCGGGGAGCTGTTTTTT. Its translation is CASSSGTANTGELFF.

This clone is a singleton in its sample. The rearrangement joins TRBV5-1 to TRBJ2-1; TRBD1 is a possible D gene (6 bases). Trimming removed 0 bases from V and 0 bases from J, with 10 bases in between. Per the germline V gene, CDR1 is SGHRS and CDR2 is YFSETQ. The CDR3 covers 16 residues. CDR3 bases: TGCGCCAGCAGCTTGGTGGGGGACACCTCCTACAATGAGCAGTTCTTC. Encoded protein: CASSLVGDTSYNEQFF.

The chain recombines TRBV10-1 with TRBJ1-6; D unresolved. The CDR3 extends over 17 amino acids. The germline gives CDR1 WNHNN, CDR2 SYGVQD (reference sequence). V lost 2 bases and J lost 1, with 12 bases in between. CDR3 sequence reads: CASSEPVEASYNSPLHF. The CDR3 DNA is TGCGCCAGCAGTGAGCCGGTCGAGGCGTCCTATAATTCACCCCTCCACTTT.

The chain recombines TRBV27 with TRBJ1-2; the match to TRBD1 covers 10 bases. The length of the CDR3 is 14 residues. The J segment lost 8 bases and the V segment lost 3 bases, leaving 6 bases of the junction unmatched. Looked up from germline, CDR1 is MNHEY and CDR2 is SMNVEV (reference sequence). The CDR3 loop is CASSFLRDRGGYTF. In nucleotides, the CDR3 is TGTGCCAGCAGTTTCCTCCGGGACAGGGGCGGCTACACCTTC.

The chain couples TRBV4-1 to TRBJ1-2, with 10 bases identical to TRBD1. The CDR3 has 16 residues. Germline V gene data show CDR1 as MGHRA and CDR2 as YSYEKL. V dropped 3 bases and J dropped 7; count of bases not matched to a gene: 11. This chain's CDR3 is CASSQEQGTGAGGYTF. The CDR3 nucleotides are TGCGCCAGCAGCCAGGAACAGGGGACAGGGGCGGGTGGCTACACCTTC.

The rearrangement joins TRBV3-1 (or the pseudogene TRBV3-2) to TRBJ2-3; 9 positions match TRBD1. CDR1 LGHDT and CDR2 YNNKEL come from the germline V gene (reference sequence). The CDR3 has 21 amino acids. J was trimmed by 6 bases and V by 4 bases; bases with no gene match: 26. The CDR3 region has the DNA TGTGCCAGCAGCCTAATCGGCATAGTAACCCTCTGGGACAGGGCCCCGGATACGCAGTATTTT. Translated: CASSLIGIVTLWDRAPDTQYF.

The rearrangement uses TRBV15 and TRBJ1-2, with D unclear. CDR3 size: 14 residues. The ends were cut back, 0 bases at V and 6 bases at J, with 11 bases in the middle. The germline V gene encodes CDR1 LNHNV and CDR2 YYDKDF (reference sequence). CDR3 nucleotide sequence: TGTGCCACCAGCAGAGATAAATATGGGGATGGCTACACCTTC. Translation gives CATSRDKYGDGYTF.

The chain joins TRBV29-1 to TRBJ1-4; TRBD1 is a possible D gene (5 bases). Germline V lookup: CDR1 SQVTM, CDR2 ANQGSEA. V was pared by 6 bases and J by 8 bases, with 13 bases between. The CDR3 consists of 12 residues. In DNA, the CDR3 is TGCAGCGTAGGGGTCCTCCGGGAAAAACTGTTTTTT. This gives the protein CSVGVLREKLFF.